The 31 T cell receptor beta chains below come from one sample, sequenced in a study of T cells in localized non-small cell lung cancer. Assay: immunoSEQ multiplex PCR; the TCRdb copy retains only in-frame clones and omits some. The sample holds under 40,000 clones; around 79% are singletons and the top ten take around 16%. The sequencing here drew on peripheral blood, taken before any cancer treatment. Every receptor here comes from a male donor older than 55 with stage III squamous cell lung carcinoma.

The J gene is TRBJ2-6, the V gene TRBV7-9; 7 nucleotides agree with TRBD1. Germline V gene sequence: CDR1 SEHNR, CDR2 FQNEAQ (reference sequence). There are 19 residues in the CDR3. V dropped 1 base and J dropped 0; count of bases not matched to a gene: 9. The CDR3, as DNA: TGTGCCAGCAGCTTAGGGGACAGATTTCCTTTCTCTGGGGCCAACGTCCTGACTTTC. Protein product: CASSLGDRFPFSGANVLTF.

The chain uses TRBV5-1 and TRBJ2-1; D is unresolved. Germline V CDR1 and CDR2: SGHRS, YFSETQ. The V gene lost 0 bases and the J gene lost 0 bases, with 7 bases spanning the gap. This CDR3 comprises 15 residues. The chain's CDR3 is CASSLEGYSYNEQFF. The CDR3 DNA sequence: TGCGCCAGCAGCTTGGAAGGATACTCCTACAATGAGCAGTTCTTC.

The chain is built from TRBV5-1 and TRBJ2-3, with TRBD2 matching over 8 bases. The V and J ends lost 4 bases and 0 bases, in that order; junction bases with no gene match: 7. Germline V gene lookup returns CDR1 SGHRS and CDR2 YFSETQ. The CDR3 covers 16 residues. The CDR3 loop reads CASSRTSSTSTDTQYF. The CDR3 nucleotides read TGCGCCAGCAGCCGGACTAGCTCGACTAGCACAGATACGCAGTATTTT.

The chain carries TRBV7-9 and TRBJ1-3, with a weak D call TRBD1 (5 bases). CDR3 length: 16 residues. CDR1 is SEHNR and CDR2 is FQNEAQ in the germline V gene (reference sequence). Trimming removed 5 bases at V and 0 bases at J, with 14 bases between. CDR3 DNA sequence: TGTGCCAGCAGCCCCCCTGGGGCCTCCTCTGGAAACACCATATATTTT. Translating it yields CASSPPGASSGNTIYF.

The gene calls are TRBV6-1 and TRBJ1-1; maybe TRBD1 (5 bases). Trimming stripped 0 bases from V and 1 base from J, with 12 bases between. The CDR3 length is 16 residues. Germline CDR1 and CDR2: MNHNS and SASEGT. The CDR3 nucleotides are TGTGCCAGCAGTGAAGCTTTCGGGGGATCGAACACTGAAGCTTTCTTT. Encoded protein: CASSEAFGGSNTEAFF.

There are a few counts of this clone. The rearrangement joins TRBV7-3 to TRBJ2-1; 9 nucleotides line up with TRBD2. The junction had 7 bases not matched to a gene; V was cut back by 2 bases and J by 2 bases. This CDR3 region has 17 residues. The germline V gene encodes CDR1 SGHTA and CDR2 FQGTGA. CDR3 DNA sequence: TGTGCCAGCAGCTTATCGGCAGCGGGGGGTGCCTACAATGAGCAGTTCTTC. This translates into CASSLSAAGGAYNEQFF. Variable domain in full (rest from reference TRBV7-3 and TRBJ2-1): GAGVSQTPSNKVTEKGKYVELRCDPISGHTALYWYRQSLGQGPEFLIYFQGTGAADDSGLPNDRFFAVRPEGSVSTLKIQRTERGDSAVYLCASSLSAAGGAYNEQFFGPGTRLTVL.

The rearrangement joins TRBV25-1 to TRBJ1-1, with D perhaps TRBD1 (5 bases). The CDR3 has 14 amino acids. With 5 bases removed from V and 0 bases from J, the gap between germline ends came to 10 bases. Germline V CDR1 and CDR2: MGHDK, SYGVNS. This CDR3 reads CASSPRQMNTEAFF. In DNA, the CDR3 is TGTGCCAGCAGTCCACGACAGATGAACACTGAAGCTTTCTTT. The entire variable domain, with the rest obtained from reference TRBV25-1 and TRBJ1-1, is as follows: EADIYQTPRYLVIGTGKKITLECSQTMGHDKMYWYQQDPGMELHLIHYSYGVNSTEKGDLSSESTVSRIRTEHFPLTLESARPSHTSQYLCASSPRQMNTEAFFGQGTRLTVV.

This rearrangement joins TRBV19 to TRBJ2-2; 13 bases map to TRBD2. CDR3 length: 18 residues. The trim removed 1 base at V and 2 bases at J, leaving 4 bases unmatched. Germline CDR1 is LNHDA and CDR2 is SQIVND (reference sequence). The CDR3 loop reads CASSIGLAGGPNTGELFF. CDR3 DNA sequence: TGTGCCAGTAGTATAGGACTAGCGGGGGGACCTAACACCGGGGAGCTGTTTTTT.

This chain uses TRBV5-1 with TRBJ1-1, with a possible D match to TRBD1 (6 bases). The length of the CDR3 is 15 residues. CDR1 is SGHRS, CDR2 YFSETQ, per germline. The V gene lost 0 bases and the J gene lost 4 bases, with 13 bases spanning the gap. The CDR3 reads CASSLALTGSTEAFF. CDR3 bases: TGCGCCAGCAGCTTGGCCCTGACAGGCTCCACTGAAGCTTTCTTT.

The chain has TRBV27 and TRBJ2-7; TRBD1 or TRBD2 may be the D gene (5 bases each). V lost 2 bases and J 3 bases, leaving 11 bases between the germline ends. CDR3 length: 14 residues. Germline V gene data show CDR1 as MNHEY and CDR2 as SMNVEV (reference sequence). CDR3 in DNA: TGTGCCAGCAGTTTAGGGGGTAGGGGCTACGAGCAGTACTTC. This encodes CASSLGGRGYEQYF.

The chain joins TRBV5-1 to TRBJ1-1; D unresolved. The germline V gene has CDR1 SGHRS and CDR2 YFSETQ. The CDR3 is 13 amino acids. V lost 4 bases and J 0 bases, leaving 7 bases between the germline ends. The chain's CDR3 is CASSETVNTEAFF. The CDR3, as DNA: TGCGCCAGCAGCGAGACGGTGAACACTGAAGCTTTCTTT.

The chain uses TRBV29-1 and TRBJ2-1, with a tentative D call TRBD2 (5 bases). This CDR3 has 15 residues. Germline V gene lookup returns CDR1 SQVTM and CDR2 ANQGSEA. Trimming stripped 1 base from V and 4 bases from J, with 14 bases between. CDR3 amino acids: CSVEGGEQLYNEQFF. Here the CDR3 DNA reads TGCAGCGTTGAAGGGGGAGAACAGCTATACAATGAGCAGTTCTTC.

The CDR3 nucleotides are TGCGCCAGCAGCCAAGATGGACACTTGAGCTCCTATAATTCACCCCTCCACTTT. The encoded protein is CASSQDGHLSSYNSPLHF. The chain has TRBV4-1 and TRBJ1-6; D perhaps matches TRBD1 (5 bases). The germline CDR1 and CDR2 sequences are MGHRA and YSYEKL. The CDR3 sequence is 18 residues long. The V gene lost 0 bases and the J gene lost 0 bases, with 12 bases spanning the gap.

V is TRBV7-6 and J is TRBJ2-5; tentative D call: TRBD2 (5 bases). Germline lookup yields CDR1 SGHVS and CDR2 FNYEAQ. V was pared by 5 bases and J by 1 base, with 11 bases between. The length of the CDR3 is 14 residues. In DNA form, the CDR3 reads TGTGCCAGCAGCCCGACTACGATCCAAGAGACCCAGTACTTC. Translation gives CASSPTTIQETQYF. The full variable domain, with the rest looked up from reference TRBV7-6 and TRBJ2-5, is GAGVSQSPRYKVTKRGQDVALRCDPISGHVSLYWYRQALGQGPEFLTYFNYEAQQDKSGLPNDRFSAERPEGSISTLTIQRTEQRDSAMYRCASSPTTIQETQYFGPGTRLLVL.

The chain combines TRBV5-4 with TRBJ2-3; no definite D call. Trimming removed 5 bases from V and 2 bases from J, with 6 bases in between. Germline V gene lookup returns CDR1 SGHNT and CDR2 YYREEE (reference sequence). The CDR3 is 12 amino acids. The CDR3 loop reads CASSSDTDTQYF. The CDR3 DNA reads TGTGCCAGCAGTTCCGACACAGATACGCAGTATTTT. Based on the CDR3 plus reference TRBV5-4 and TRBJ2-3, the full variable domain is ETGVTQSPTHLIKTRGQQVTLRCSSQSGHNTVSWYQQALGQGPQFIFQYYREEENGRGNFPPRFSGLQFPNYSSELNVNALELDDSALYLCASSSDTDTQYFGPGTRLTVL.

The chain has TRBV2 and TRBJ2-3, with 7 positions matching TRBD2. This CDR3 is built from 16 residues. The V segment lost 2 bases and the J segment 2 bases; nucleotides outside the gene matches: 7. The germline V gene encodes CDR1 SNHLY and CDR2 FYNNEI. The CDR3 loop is CASSETSGILTDTQYF. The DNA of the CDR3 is TGTGCCAGCAGTGAAACGAGCGGGATCCTCACAGATACGCAGTATTTT.

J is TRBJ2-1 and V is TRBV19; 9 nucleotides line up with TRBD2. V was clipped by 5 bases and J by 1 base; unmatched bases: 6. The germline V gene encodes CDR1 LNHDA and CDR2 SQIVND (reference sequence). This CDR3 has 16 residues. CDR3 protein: CASSPRTSDSYNEQFF. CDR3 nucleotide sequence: TGTGCCAGTAGTCCTCGGACTAGCGATTCCTACAATGAGCAGTTCTTC.

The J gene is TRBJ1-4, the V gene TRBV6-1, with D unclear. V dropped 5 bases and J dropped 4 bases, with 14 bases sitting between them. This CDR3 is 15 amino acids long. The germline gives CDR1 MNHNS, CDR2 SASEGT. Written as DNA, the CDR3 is TGTGCCAGCAGTCCCGAGGGTGGGGATAATGAAAAACTGTTTTTT. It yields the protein CASSPEGGDNEKLFF.

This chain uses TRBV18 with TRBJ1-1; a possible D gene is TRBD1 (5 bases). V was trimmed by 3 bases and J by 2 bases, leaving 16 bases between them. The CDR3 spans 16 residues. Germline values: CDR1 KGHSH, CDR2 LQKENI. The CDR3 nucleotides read TGTGCCAGCTCACCTATGTTGGGGGGGGTCAACACTGAAGCTTTCTTT. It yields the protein CASSPMLGGVNTEAFF.

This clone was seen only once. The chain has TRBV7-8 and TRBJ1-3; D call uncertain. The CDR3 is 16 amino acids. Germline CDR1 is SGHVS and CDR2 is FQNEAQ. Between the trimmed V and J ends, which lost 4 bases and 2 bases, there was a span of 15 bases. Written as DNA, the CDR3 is TGTGCCAGCAGCTCAAACCCTCAGTCAGCTGGAAACACCATATATTTT. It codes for CASSSNPQSAGNTIYF.

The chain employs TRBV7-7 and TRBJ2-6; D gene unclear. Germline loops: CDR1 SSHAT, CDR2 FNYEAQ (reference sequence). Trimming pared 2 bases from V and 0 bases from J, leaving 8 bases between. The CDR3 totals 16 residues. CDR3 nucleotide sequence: TGTGCCAGCAGCTTACGGGCCAACTCTGGGGCCAACGTCCTGACTTTC. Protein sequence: CASSLRANSGANVLTF. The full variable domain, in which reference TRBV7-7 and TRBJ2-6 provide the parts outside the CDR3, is GAGVSQSPRYKVTKRGQDVTLRCDPISSHATLYWYQQALGQGPEFLTYFNYEAQPDKSGLPSDRFSAERPEGSISTLTIQRTEQRDSAMYRCASSLRANSGANVLTFGAGSRLTVL.

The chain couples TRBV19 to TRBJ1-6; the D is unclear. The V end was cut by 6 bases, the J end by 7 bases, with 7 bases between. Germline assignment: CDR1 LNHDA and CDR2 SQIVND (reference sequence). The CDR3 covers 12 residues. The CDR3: CASRSANSPLHF. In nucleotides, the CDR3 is TGTGCCAGTAGGTCAGCAAATTCACCCCTCCACTTT.

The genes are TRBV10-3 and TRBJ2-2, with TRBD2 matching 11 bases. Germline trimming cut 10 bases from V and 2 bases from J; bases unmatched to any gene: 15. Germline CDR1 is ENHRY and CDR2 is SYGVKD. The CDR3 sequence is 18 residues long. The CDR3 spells CATTLAGGQMLNTGELFF. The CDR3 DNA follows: TGTGCCACTACGTTAGCGGGAGGGCAGATGCTTAACACCGGGGAGCTGTTTTTT.

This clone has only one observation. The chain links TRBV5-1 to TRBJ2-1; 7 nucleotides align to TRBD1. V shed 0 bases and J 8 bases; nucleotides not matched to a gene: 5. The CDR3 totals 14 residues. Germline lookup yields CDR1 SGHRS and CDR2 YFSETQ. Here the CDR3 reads CASSLAQGIDEQFF. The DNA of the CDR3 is TGCGCCAGCAGCTTGGCACAGGGGATCGATGAGCAGTTCTTC.

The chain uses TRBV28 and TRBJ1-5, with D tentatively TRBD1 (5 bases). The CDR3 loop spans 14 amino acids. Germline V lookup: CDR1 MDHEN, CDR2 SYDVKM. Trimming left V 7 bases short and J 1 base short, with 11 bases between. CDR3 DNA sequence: TGTGCCAGCAACCCTTCAGGGAGCAATCAGCCCCAGCATTTT. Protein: CASNPSGSNQPQHF.

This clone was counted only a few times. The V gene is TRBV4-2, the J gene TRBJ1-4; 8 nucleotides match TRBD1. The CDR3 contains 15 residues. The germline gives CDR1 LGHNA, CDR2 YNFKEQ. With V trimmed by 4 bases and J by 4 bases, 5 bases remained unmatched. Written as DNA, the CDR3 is TGTGCCAGCAGCCCTGGAGGACAGGGTAATGAAAAACTGTTTTTT. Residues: CASSPGGQGNEKLFF.

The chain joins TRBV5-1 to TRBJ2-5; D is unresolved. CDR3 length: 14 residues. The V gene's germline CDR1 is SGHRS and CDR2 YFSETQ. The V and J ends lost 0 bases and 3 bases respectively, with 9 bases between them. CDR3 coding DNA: TGCGCCAGCAGCTTGGGGAGCGCTAAAGAGACCCAGTACTTC. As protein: CASSLGSAKETQYF. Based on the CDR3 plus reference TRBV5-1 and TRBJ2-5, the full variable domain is KAGVTQTPRYLIKTRGQQVTLSCSPISGHRSVSWYQQTPGQGLQFLFEYFSETQRNKGNFPGRFSGRQFSNSRSEMNVSTLELGDSALYLCASSLGSAKETQYFGPGTRLLVL.

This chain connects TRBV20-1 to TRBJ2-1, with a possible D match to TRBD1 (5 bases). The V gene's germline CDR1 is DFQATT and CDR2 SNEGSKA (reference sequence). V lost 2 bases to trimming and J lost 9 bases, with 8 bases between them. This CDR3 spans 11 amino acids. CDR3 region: CSARNQGEQFF. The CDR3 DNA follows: TGCAGTGCTAGAAATCAGGGTGAGCAGTTCTTC.

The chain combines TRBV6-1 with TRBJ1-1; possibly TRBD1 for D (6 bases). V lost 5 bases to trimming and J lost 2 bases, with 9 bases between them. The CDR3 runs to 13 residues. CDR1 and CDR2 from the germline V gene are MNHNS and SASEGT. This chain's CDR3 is CASSSQGNTEAFF. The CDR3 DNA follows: TGTGCCAGCAGTTCACAGGGAAACACTGAAGCTTTCTTT.

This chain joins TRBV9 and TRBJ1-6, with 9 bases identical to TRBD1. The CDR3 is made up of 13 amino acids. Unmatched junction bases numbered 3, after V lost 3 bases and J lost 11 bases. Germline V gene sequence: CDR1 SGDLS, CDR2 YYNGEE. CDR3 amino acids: CASSGGQGTPLHF. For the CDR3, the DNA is TGTGCCAGCAGCGGGGGACAGGGCACACCCCTCCACTTT.

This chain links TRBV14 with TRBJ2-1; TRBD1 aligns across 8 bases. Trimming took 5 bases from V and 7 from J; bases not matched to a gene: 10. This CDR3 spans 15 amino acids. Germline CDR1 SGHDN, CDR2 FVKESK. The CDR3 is CASSLRTGFLNEQFF. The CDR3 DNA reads TGTGCCAGCAGCTTACGGACAGGGTTTTTAAATGAGCAGTTCTTC. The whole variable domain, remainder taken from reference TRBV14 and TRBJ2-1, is EAGVTQFPSHSVIEKGQTVTLRCDPISGHDNLYWYRRVMGKEIKFLLHFVKESKQDESGMPNNRFLAERTGGTYSTLKVQPAELEDSGVYFCASSLRTGFLNEQFFGPGTRLTVL.